Listed below are T cell receptor beta chains from one sample, sequenced in a study of metastatic and nonmetastatic thyroid tumors. TCRdb re-clonotyped the PCR reads through MiXCR. The sample includes 90,000 or so clones, 8.6% of them seen just once. Material for sequencing was blood. All receptors derive from a female donor with papillary thyroid cancer or a benign thyroid nodule (not recorded which). Some clones in this sample may be carry-over from other donors' samples. CDR3s include the opening cysteine and the closing phenylalanine or tryptophan. A D gene is named only where the DNA matches it firmly. The size entry is marked missing in some rows and otherwise reads once, few, many or a size class.

J,size,D,V,DNA,CDR3
TRBJ2-7,many,-,TRBV24-1,TGTGCCACCAGTGCCCCAGGGCTATCCTACGAGCAGTACTTC,CATSAPGLSYEQYF
TRBJ2-2,many,TRBD1,TRBV5-1,TGCGCCACCACGGGACAGGGGGTTCCCGGGGAGCTGTTTTTT,CATTGQGVPGELFF
TRBJ2-5,many,TRBD2,TRBV6-1,TGTGCCAGCAGTGATCCTGGACTAGCGGGGCGTGAGACCCAGTACTTC,CASSDPGLAGRETQYF
TRBJ2-2,many,-,TRBV14,TGTGCCAGCAGCCGCCCCATGGGAGTCGGGGAGCTGTTTTTT,CASSRPMGVGELFF
TRBJ1-6,many,-,TRBV11-2,TGTGCCAGCAGCTTAGATAGGGGCGGGCGGACACCCCTCCACTTT,CASSLDRGGRTPLHF
TRBJ1-3,many,-,TRBV6-1,TGTGCCAGCAGCCCCACTGGAAACACCATATATTTT,CASSPTGNTIYF
TRBJ2-5,-,TRBD2,TRBV6-1,TGTGCCAGCAGTGAGAGCGGGGGGGCAGGAGAGACCCAGTACTTC,CASSESGGAGETQYF
TRBJ2-2,many,-,TRBV18,TGTGCCAGCTCACCACCGGGGGCCGGGGAGCTGTTTTTT,CASSPPGAGELFF
TRBJ1-5,many,-,TRBV12-3/TRBV12-4,-,CASSFGEGFGNQPQHF
TRBJ2-7,many,-,TRBV6-1,TGTGCCAGCGGGTCCTGGACGTCCGTGGGGCAGTACTTC,CASGSWTSVGQYF
TRBJ1-2,-,TRBD1,TRBV7-8,TGTGCCAGCAGCTTATCGGGACAGGCGTACTATGGCTACACCTTC,CASSLSGQAYYGYTF
TRBJ2-4,many,-,TRBV19,TGTGCCAGTAGTCAGACTCAGGCTATTCAGTACTTC,CASSQTQAIQYF
TRBJ2-1,many,TRBD2,TRBV11-2,TGTGCCAGCAGCCCATTGCTAGCGGGGGGAATAGGTGAGCAGTTCTTC,CASSPLLAGGIGEQFF
TRBJ1-2,few,-,TRBV6-1,TGTGCCAGCAGTGAATTGAGGGTCGGTATTGTGGGCTACACCTTC,CASSELRVGIVGYTF
TRBJ2-1,many,TRBD1,TRBV12-3/TRBV12-4,TGTGCCAGCAGTTTAAAGGTGTTGCTTAACAGGGGGCGGAGGGACAATGAGCAGTTCTTC,CASSLKVLLNRGRRDNEQFF
TRBJ1-4,-,-,TRBV5-1,TGCGCCAGCAGCGAGGGACCGTCAACTAATGAAAAACTGTTTTTT,CASSEGPSTNEKLFF
TRBJ2-2,many,TRBD1,TRBV4-1,TGCGCCAGCAGCCAAGGGGGTCCACAGGGGGCGAACACCGGGGAGCTGTTTTTT,CASSQGGPQGANTGELFF
TRBJ1-2,many,-,TRBV27,TGTGCCAGCAGCGCGCCAGGGGTCGGAGGCTACACCTTC,CASSAPGVGGYTF
TRBJ2-3,many,-,TRBV6-4,TGTGCCAGCAGTGACTCGGACGGAAGCACAGATACGCAGTATTTT,CASSDSDGSTDTQYF
TRBJ1-1,few,-,TRBV6-1,TGTGCCAGCAGTGAGCAAAACAGACTCCAGAACACTGAAGCTTTCTTT,CASSEQNRLQNTEAFF
TRBJ2-4,-,-,TRBV2,TGTGCCAGCAGTGATTGGGCCTCATTAGCCAAAAACATTCAGTACTTC,CASSDWASLAKNIQYF
TRBJ1-1,-,-,TRBV5-1,TGCGCCAGCAGCTTGGCCCGGGATACTGAAGCTTTCTTT,CASSLARDTEAFF
TRBJ1-2,many,TRBD1,TRBV6-1,TGTGCCAGCAGTGCGGACAGGGTCGATGGCTACACCTTC,CASSADRVDGYTF
TRBJ2-3,many,TRBD2,TRBV28,TGTGCCAGCAGTTTGGGACTAGCGGGGTTAGGGCAGTATTTT,CASSLGLAGLGQYF
TRBJ2-7,many,-,TRBV20-1,TGCAGTGCCACCCCGAACTCCTACGAGCAGTACTTC,CSATPNSYEQYF
TRBJ2-7,many,TRBD1,TRBV5-4,TGTGCCAGCAGTTACGGACAGGCTATCTCCTACGAGCAGTACTTC,CASSYGQAISYEQYF
TRBJ2-7,many,-,TRBV7-9,TGTGCCTGTGGGGACATCTCCTACGAGCAGTACTTC,CACGDISYEQYF
TRBJ2-4,many,-,TRBV11-3,TGTGCCAGCAGCTTATCGGAGAGAGACATTCAGTACTTC,CASSLSERDIQYF
TRBJ1-2,few,TRBD1,TRBV5-1,TGCGCCAGCAGCCCCCGGGACGGATCGACAGGGTATGGTGGCTACACCTTC,CASSPRDGSTGYGGYTF
TRBJ2-7,many,TRBD1,TRBV27,TGTGCCAGCAGTCCACCGGGACAGGGGAATCCCTACGAGCAGTACTTC,CASSPPGQGNPYEQYF
TRBJ1-1,-,-,TRBV6-4,TGTGCCAGCAGTGATTCGTTGTTGGGCACTGAAGCTTTCTTT,CASSDSLLGTEAFF
TRBJ2-1,many,TRBD2,TRBV11-2,TGTGCCAGCAGCGCAGGCGGCGGGGGGGCCCTCGGGGATGAGCAGTTCTTC,CASSAGGGGALGDEQFF
TRBJ2-5,many,TRBD1,TRBV7-2,TGTGCCAGCAGCTTACACAGGGGAGAGACCCAGTACTTC,CASSLHRGETQYF
TRBJ2-1,many,-,TRBV6-4,TGTGCCAGCAGTGCGGACAGTTCCTACAATGAGCAGTTCTTC,CASSADSSYNEQFF
TRBJ1-2,many,-,TRBV11-2,TGTGCCAGCAGCTTAGACAGACGATATGGCTACACCTTC,CASSLDRRYGYTF
TRBJ1-5,-,-,TRBV4-2,TGTGCCAGCAGCCAAGATAGACAGATAGGTCAGCCCCAGCATTTT,CASSQDRQIGQPQHF
TRBJ1-6,many,-,TRBV30,TGTGCCTGGGAGGGAGGCTTCTATAATTCACCCCTCCACTTT,CAWEGGFYNSPLHF
TRBJ1-5,many,-,TRBV19,TGTGCCAGTAGAAGACCCGGACTGAGCAATCAGCCCCAGCATTTT,CASRRPGLSNQPQHF
TRBJ1-1,many,-,TRBV28,TGTGCCAGCAGTTTATCTGGGCCCAAGATTGGAGCTTTCTTT,CASSLSGPKIGAFF
TRBJ2-3,-,TRBD2,TRBV5-1,TGCGCCAGCAGCGGCGGGACTAGCGGTGAAACGCAGTATTTT,CASSGGTSGETQYF
TRBJ1-1,many,-,TRBV28,TGTGCCAGCAGTGCAGGGTGGGACACTGAAGCTTTCTTT,CASSAGWDTEAFF
TRBJ1-4,-,-,TRBV6-2/TRBV6-3,TGTGCCAGCAGTTACCGGGGGGCTCGGGAAAAACTGTTTTTT,CASSYRGAREKLFF
TRBJ1-5,few,-,TRBV3-1,TGTGCCAGCAGCCAACAGGATCAGCCCCAGCATTTT,CASSQQDQPQHF
TRBJ1-1,-,TRBD1,TRBV5-1,TGCGCCAGCAGGGTGGAGGGGGCAAACACTGAAGCTTTCTTT,CASRVEGANTEAFF
TRBJ2-1,many,-,TRBV9,TGTGCCAGCAGCACCAGGGGGGGCGGAGAAAATGAGCAGTTCTTC,CASSTRGGGENEQFF
TRBJ2-1,many,TRBD2,TRBV5-6,TGTGCCAGCAGCTTGTTGCGGGGGGGGTTTGAGCAGTTCTTC,CASSLLRGGFEQFF
TRBJ1-6,many,-,TRBV5-8,TGTGCCAGCAGCTTCGGGATGGATAATTCACCCCTCCACTTT,CASSFGMDNSPLHF
TRBJ1-1,few,TRBD1,TRBV19,TGTGCCAGTAGGGGACAGGGGGCGCAGAGCACTGAAGCTTTCTTT,CASRGQGAQSTEAFF
TRBJ1-6,many,-,TRBV28,TGTGCCAGCAGTTTGGGAGGGGCAGATAATTCACCCCTCCACTTT,CASSLGGADNSPLHF
TRBJ2-7,-,TRBD1,TRBV29-1,TGCAGCGTTGAAGAGCTCCGGACAGGTAACGAGCAGTACTTC,CSVEELRTGNEQYF
TRBJ2-5,many,-,TRBV7-6,TGTGCCAGCAGCTTAACCCCGGGGACCCAGTACTTC,CASSLTPGTQYF
TRBJ2-3,-,-,TRBV30,TGTGCCTGGAGTGTACGAGGTGGTGGGGATACGCAGTATTTT,CAWSVRGGGDTQYF
TRBJ2-3,many,TRBD2,TRBV3-1,TGTGCCAGCAGCCTAGCGGGGGGCACAGATACGCAGTATTTT,CASSLAGGTDTQYF
TRBJ2-7,-,TRBD2,TRBV5-1,TGCGCCAGCAGGTGGACTAGCGGGTATTCCTACGAGCAGTACTTC,CASRWTSGYSYEQYF
TRBJ1-6,many,-,TRBV6-1,TGTGCCAGCAGGGGGGGAGATTATAATTCACCCCTCCACTTT,CASRGGDYNSPLHF
TRBJ2-7,many,-,TRBV28,TGTGCCAGCAGCCTTGCCCGACTTCGTGACCGCTCCTACGAGCAATACTTC,CASSLARLRDRSYEQYF
TRBJ2-5,few,TRBD2,TRBV12-3/TRBV12-4,TGTGCCAGCAGTTTCCCGGGGGGAACACAAGAGACCCAGTACTTC,CASSFPGGTQETQYF
TRBJ1-2,many,TRBD1,TRBV24-1,TGTGCCACCAGTGACGGGACAGGGACCTATGGCTACACCTTC,CATSDGTGTYGYTF
TRBJ2-5,many,TRBD1,TRBV2,TGTGCCAGCAGTGTGGCAGGGGGCGCCGAGACCCAGTACTTC,CASSVAGGAETQYF
TRBJ2-7,-,-,TRBV6-1,TGTGCCAGCAGTGAGCGGGGTAGTCTCTACGAGCAGTACTTC,CASSERGSLYEQYF